This T cell receptor beta chain came from a study of blood T cell repertoires in COVID-19. The germline gives CDR1 SGHVS, CDR2 FNYEAQ. With 1 base removed from V and 2 bases from J, the gap between germline ends came to 17 bases. The CDR3 extends over 18 amino acids. Assay: immunoSEQ multiplex PCR; the TCRdb copy retains only in-frame clones and omits some. Of under 250,000 clones listed, 80% are singletons. The specimen sequenced was peripheral blood. The chain employs TRBV7-6 and TRBJ1-4; the D gene is possibly TRBD1 (5 bases). The receptor comes from a woman aged 70-85 years with acute or convalescent COVID-19. The CDR3 nucleotides are TGTGCCAGCAGCTTAGTAATTGCGGCAGGGCTGACTAATGAAAAACTGTTTTTT. Translation gives CASSLVIAAGLTNEKLFF.